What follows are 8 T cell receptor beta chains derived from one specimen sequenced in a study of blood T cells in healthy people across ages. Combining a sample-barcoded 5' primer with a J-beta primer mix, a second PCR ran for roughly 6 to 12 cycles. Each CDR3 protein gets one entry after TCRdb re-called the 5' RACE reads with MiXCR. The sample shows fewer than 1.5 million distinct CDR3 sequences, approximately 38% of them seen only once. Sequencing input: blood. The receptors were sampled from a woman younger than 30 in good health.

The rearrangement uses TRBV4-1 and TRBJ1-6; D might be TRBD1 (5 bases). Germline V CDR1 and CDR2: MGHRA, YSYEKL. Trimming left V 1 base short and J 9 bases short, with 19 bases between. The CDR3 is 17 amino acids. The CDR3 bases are TGCGCCAGCAGCCAAGCCTGGGTCCAAACAGGAGGTTCACCCCTCCACTTT. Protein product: CASSQAWVQTGGSPLHF.

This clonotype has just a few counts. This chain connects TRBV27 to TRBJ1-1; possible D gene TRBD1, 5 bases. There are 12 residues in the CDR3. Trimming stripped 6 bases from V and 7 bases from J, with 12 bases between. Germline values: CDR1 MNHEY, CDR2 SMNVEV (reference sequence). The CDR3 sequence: CASRPGLIEAFF. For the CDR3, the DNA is TGTGCCAGCAGACCGGGACTTATTGAAGCTTTCTTT.

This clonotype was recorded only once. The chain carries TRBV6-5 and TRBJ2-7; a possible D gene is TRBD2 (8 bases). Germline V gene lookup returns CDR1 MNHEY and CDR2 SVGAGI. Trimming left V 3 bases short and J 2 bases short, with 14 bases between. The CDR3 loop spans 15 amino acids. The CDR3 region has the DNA TGTGCCAGCAGTTATGGGACTAGGGGGCCCTACGAGCAGTACTTC. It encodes CASSYGTRGPYEQYF.

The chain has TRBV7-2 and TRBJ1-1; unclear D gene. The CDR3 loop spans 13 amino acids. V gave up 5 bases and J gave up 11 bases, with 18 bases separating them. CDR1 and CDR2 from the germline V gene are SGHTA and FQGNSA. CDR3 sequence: CASSPASSMRAFF. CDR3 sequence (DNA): TGTGCCAGCAGCCCCGCCTCTTCTATGAGGGCTTTCTTT.

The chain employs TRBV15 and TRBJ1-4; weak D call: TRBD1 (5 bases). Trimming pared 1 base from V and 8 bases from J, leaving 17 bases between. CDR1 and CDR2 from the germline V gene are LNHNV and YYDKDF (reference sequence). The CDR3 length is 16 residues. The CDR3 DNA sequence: TGTGCCACCAGCAGAGCCTTGACCTCCCAGGGCGAAAAACTGTTTTTT. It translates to CATSRALTSQGEKLFF.

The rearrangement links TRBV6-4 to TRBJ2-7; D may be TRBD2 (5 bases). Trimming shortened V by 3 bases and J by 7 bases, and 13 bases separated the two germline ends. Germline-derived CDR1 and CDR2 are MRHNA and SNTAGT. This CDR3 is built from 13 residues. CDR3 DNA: TGTGCCAGCAGTGAACGGGGAGAGGATGAGCAGTACTTC. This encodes CASSERGEDEQYF.

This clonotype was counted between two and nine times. In nucleotides, the CDR3 is TGTGCCAGCAGTCCCGGACGTGTCCCGTTTGATCGTGGCTACACCTTC. This encodes CASSPGRVPFDRGYTF. J is TRBJ1-2 and V is TRBV6-1; D gene ambiguous. Looked up from germline, CDR1 is MNHNS and CDR2 is SASEGT. The CDR3 is 16 residues long. V was shortened by 5 bases and J by 7 bases, with 23 bases between the two germline ends.

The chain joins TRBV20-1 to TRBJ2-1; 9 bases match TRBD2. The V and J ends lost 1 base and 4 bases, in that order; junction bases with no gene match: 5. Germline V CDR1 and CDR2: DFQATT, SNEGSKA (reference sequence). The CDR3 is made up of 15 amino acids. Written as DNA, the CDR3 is TGCAGTGCTAGAGGGGCTAGCGGGATTTACAATGAGCAGTTCTTC. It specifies CSARGASGIYNEQFF.